This passage covers 15 T cell receptor beta chains from one sample sequenced in a study of CD8 T cell repertoires and HIV-1 epitope variants. The protocol was immunoSEQ multiplex PCR, while the TCRdb copy is restricted to in-frame clones and leaves out a portion. This sample yields 3,500 to 5,500 clones, of which roughly 76% are seen a single time; about 42% belongs to the top ten. No antigen has been assigned to these receptors. The source material was cultured CD8+ T cells derived from PBMCs. The receptors shown here come from a male donor with HIV.

The chain has TRBV27 and TRBJ1-1; weak D call: TRBD1 (6 bases). The CDR3 runs to 14 residues. V was cut by 2 bases and J by 8 bases, with 15 bases left in between. CDR1 is MNHEY, CDR2 SMNVEV, per germline (reference sequence). This chain's CDR3 is CASSLVGGSTEAFF. The CDR3 DNA reads TGTGCCAGCAGTTTAGTCGGGGGCTCGACCGAAGCTTTCTTT.

V gene TRBV9 combines with J gene TRBJ2-1; D possibly matches TRBD1 or TRBD2 (5 bases each). Deletions cut 5 bases from V and 2 bases from J, with 11 bases between. This CDR3 is 14 amino acids long. CDR1 is SGDLS and CDR2 is YYNGEE in the germline V gene. This chain's CDR3 is CASSPEGTYNEQFF. The CDR3, as DNA: TGTGCCAGCAGTCCCGAGGGGACCTACAATGAGCAGTTCTTC.

The V gene is TRBV10-2, the J gene TRBJ2-1; 9 bases are shared with TRBD2. Germline lookup yields CDR1 WSHSY and CDR2 SAAADI. CDR3 size: 15 residues. With V trimmed by 3 bases and J by 9 bases, 9 bases remained unmatched. The CDR3 nucleotides read TGCGCCAGCAGTGATTCGAGCGGGGGGCAAGGTGAGCAGTTCTTC. This encodes CASSDSSGGQGEQFF.

The chain couples TRBV18 to TRBJ2-1; unclear D gene. The germline V gene has CDR1 KGHSH and CDR2 LQKENI. Deletions cut 3 bases from V and 3 bases from J, with 9 bases between. CDR3 length equals 14 residues. CDR3 region: CASSPETNYNEQFF. In DNA, the CDR3 is TGTGCCAGCTCACCCGAGACAAACTACAATGAGCAGTTCTTC.

This chain connects TRBV5-4 to TRBJ2-1, with D unresolved. The CDR3 is 13 residues long. CDR1 SGHNT and CDR2 YYREEE come from the germline V gene (reference sequence). V lost 1 base to trimming and J lost 5 bases, with 7 bases between them. The CDR3 coding sequence is TGTGCCAGCAGCTTGATGGTTGACAATGAGCAGTTCTTC. Encoded protein: CASSLMVDNEQFF. Using reference TRBV5-4 and TRBJ2-1 for the parts outside the CDR3, the full variable domain is ETGVTQSPTHLIKTRGQQVTLRCSSQSGHNTVSWYQQALGQGPQFIFQYYREEENGRGNFPPRFSGLQFPNYSSELNVNALELDDSALYLCASSLMVDNEQFFGPGTRLTVL.

J is TRBJ2-7 and V is TRBV5-5, with 7 nucleotides matching TRBD2. V dropped 0 bases and J dropped 2; count of bases not matched to a gene: 8. CDR1 and CDR2 from the germline V gene are SGHKS and YYEKEE (reference sequence). The CDR3 has 16 amino acids. This chain's CDR3 is CASSLGSGVDPYEQYF. For the CDR3, the DNA is TGTGCCAGCAGCTTGGGCAGCGGGGTGGACCCCTACGAGCAGTACTTC.

CDR3 bases: TGTGCCAGTAGTACTAGCGTCTCCTACGAGCAGTACTTC. Protein: CASSTSVSYEQYF. The V call is TRBV19, the J call TRBJ2-7, with a tentative D call TRBD2 (6 bases). The CDR3 extends over 13 amino acids. V lost 4 bases and J 0 bases, leaving 7 bases between the germline ends. Germline CDR1 reads LNHDA; CDR2 reads SQIVND (reference sequence).

The chain couples TRBV6-6 to TRBJ2-5; 7 bases are a match to TRBD2. Trimming removed 6 bases from V and 4 bases from J; junction bases left unmatched: 14. Germline CDR1 and CDR2: MNHNY and SVGAGI (reference sequence). The CDR3 spans 16 residues. The CDR3 nucleotides read TGTGCCAGCAGCCCGACCACCGGGGGGAGAGCAGAGACCCAGTACTTC. Residues: CASSPTTGGRAETQYF.

V usage is TRBV5-1 and J usage is TRBJ1-5; D is ambiguous. The CDR3 is 13 amino acids. Germline CDR1 is SGHRS and CDR2 is YFSETQ. V dropped 9 bases and J dropped 8 bases, with 18 bases sitting between them. The CDR3 region has the DNA TGCGCCACCACGTGGGAGGGTCGGGAGCCCCAGCATTTT. Residues: CATTWEGREPQHF.

This sequence joins TRBV7-2 and TRBJ2-2; D may be TRBD2 (5 bases). The CDR3 extends over 14 amino acids. The V gene's germline CDR1 is SGHTA and CDR2 FQGNSA. Trimming took off 5 bases at V and 1 base at J, with 8 bases between the two ends. As DNA, the CDR3 is TGTGCCAGCAGCCCCGGGGTGAACACCGGGGAGCTGTTTTTT. Amino acid sequence: CASSPGVNTGELFF.

The V and J genes are TRBV19 and TRBJ2-2, with 8 bases lining up with TRBD2. The germline V gene has CDR1 LNHDA and CDR2 SQIVND (reference sequence). V lost 6 bases to trimming and J lost 3 bases; unmatched junction nucleotides: 6. The CDR3 covers 15 residues. The DNA of the CDR3 is TGTGCCAGTAGCCCTTCTAGCGGGTACACCGGGGAGCTGTTTTTT. This sequence encodes CASSPSSGYTGELFF.

The genes are TRBV25-1 and TRBJ1-1, with 8 bases matching TRBD1. CDR3 length equals 15 residues. Looked up from germline, CDR1 is MGHDK and CDR2 is SYGVNS. V was pared by 5 bases and J by 3 bases, with 8 bases of the junction left unmatched. The CDR3 DNA reads as TGTGCCAGCAGTCCCTACAGGGGGAATGACACTGAAGCTTTCTTT. Translated: CASSPYRGNDTEAFF.

Only a few counts were recorded for this clone. The genes are TRBV4-1 and TRBJ2-7, with TRBD2 as a possible D gene (6 bases). The CDR3 is 16 amino acids. CDR1 and CDR2 from the germline V gene are MGHRA and YSYEKL. V lost 1 base to trimming and J lost 1 base, with 14 bases between them. The CDR3 here is CASSQAFGGLSYEQYF. For the CDR3, the DNA is TGCGCCAGCAGCCAAGCATTTGGGGGGTTGTCCTACGAGCAGTACTTC.

This chain joins TRBV5-5 and TRBJ1-5; D not resolved. Between the trimmed V and J ends, which lost 4 bases and 3 bases, there was a span of 5 bases. Germline values: CDR1 SGHKS, CDR2 YYEKEE (reference sequence). This CDR3 comprises 12 residues. DNA for the CDR3: TGTGCCAGCAGCGATCACAATCAGCCCCAGCATTTT. Translation gives CASSDHNQPQHF.

The chain links TRBV28 to TRBJ2-7; perhaps D is TRBD1 or TRBD2 (5 bases each). V lost 3 bases, J lost 5 bases, and 14 bases lay in between. Germline CDR1 and CDR2: MDHEN and SYDVKM. CDR3 length: 14 residues. As DNA, the CDR3 is TGTGCCAGCAGTTTCGTATCAGGGACCGACGAGCAGTACTTC. Translating gives CASSFVSGTDEQYF.